The clone carrying this T cell receptor beta chain was picked up a small number of times. Its antigen remains unknown. This entry belongs to a study of radiotherapy plus CTLA-4 blockade in lung cancer. The study, taken as a whole, reports: Interferon-beta, together with early blood T cell clone dynamics, reportedly best predicted response.

Germline V gene data show CDR1 as LNHDA and CDR2 as SQIVND (reference sequence). The CDR3 covers 14 residues. Trimming removed 4 bases at V and 10 bases at J, with 16 bases between. Method: immunoSEQ multiplex PCR; TCRdb's copy keeps in-frame clones and lacks some. The sample holds roughly 120,000 clones, roughly 80% seen once. The receptor was derived from a human donor with non-small cell lung cancer that progressed on radiotherapy plus ipilimumab. Some clones in this sample may be carry-over from other donors' samples. The chain uses TRBV19 and TRBJ1-4; D is possibly TRBD1 (5 bases). Material: peripheral blood, obtained from a patient treated with radiotherapy plus ipilimumab. CDR3 sequence reads: CASSRGRWSGKLFF. The CDR3 DNA sequence: TGTGCCAGTAGTAGGGGACGATGGAGCGGAAAACTGTTTTTT.